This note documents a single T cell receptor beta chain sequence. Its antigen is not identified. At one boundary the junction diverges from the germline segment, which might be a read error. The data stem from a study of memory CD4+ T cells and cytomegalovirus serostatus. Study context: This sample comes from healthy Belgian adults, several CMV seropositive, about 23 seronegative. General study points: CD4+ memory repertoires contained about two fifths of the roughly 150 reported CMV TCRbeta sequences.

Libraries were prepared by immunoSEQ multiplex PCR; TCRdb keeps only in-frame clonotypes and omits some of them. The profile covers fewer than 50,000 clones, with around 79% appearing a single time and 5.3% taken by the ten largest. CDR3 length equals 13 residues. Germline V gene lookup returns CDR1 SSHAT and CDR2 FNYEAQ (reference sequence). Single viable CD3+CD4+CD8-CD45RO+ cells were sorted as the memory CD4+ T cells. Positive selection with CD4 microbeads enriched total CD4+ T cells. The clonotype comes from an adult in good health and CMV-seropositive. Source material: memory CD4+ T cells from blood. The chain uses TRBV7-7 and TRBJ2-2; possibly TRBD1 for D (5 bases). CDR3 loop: CASSLKTDGELFF. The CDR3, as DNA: TGTGCTAGCAGCTTAAAGACAGACGGGGAGCTGTTTTTT.